The present T cell receptor (beta chain) was sequenced within a study of monozygotic twins with inflammatory bowel disease (dated 2019 in TCRdb). Regarding the complete study: The complete study included roughly 30 monozygotic twin pairs: 19 IBD-discordant Danish pairs and nine German pairs, of which four were IBD-concordant and five were IBD-discordant. Within discordant pairs, disease-associated traits were sought mainly by comparing IBD patients with their genetically identical healthy co-twins. Each individual had, on average, about 151 000 unique TCRalpha sequences and 181 000 unique TCRbeta sequences available for analysis. What the research found in general, with its limitations: Compared with healthy twins, IBD patients had fewer clonotypes in common with other individuals, a difference most pronounced in patients showing signs of disease activity. A decrease in TCRbeta repertoire diversity, as measured by inverse Simpson index, was observed in IBD patients compared with their healthy co-twins. No single strong signal or clonotype linked to IBD turned up in the results, so the idea that one exists was not supported. Distinction between different T cell subtypes could not be achieved in the analysis. Repertoire similarity did not differ between concordant and discordant twins, possibly due to limited statistical power. Because patients received different immunosuppressive treatments, the repertoires may have picked up extra background noise and variability between individuals.

An approximately 2.5 ml peripheral blood sample was drawn into PAXgene tubes per donor and stored at -80°C. Total RNA was isolated from whole blood with the PAXgene blood miRNA kit on an automated QIAcube, without T cell sorting. Deep TCRalpha and TCRbeta repertoire profiling with unique molecular barcoding was performed on peripheral blood of monozygotic twin pairs concordant or discordant for inflammatory bowel disease. Smoking habits were recorded for all twin pairs, with individuals classified as current, former or never smokers. For this clonotype: Its antigen has not been determined.

The library was built by means of 5' RACE. Each TCR library was prepared from about 3.5 ug of total RNA. For each sample, cDNA was synthesized in eight separate reactions using SMARTScribe reverse transcriptase. During cDNA synthesis, unique molecular identifiers containing a 6-nucleotide sample barcode were introduced by template switching. TCRalpha and TCRbeta cDNA was amplified in two nested PCRs of 16 and 9 cycles, and bead purification was carried out after each PCR. Before amplification, the cDNA was treated with uracil DNA-glycosylase and purified using the QIAquick PCR purification kit. The second PCR was the step at which Illumina TruSeq-compatible adapters and sample-specific barcodes were added. Library quality and concentration were assessed using TapeStation and Qubit, and 5 ng of each library was pooled. The pooled libraries were sequenced with 2 x 100 bp reads and custom sequencing primers on an Illumina HiSeq2500 single-index Rapid Run. On the authors' methods: UMI-based consensus assembly with MiGEC version 1.2.6 was used to correct PCR and sequencing errors. MiXCR version 2.1.1 handled V(D)J alignment, clonotype assembly and CDR3 extraction. To normalise gene usage, clonotype sharing and MAIT/NKT TCR abundance, the analysis used the top 1000, 10 000 and 20 000 clonotypes per sample. Diversity was computed as the inverse Simpson index with the vegan R package after downsampling to 27 000 UMIs. Paired Mann-Whitney U tests were applied to discordant twin pairs, and Benjamini-Hochberg correction was used for multiple testing. TCRdb reprocessed the reads and lists each CDR3 protein sequence as a single entry, with no DNA. These V and J calls are TCRdb output, not the study's own analysis. The table for this sample lists fewer than 350,000 distinct CDR3 sequences. The ten largest make up 2% to 2.5% of the sample.

Based on the germline V gene, the CDR1 and CDR2 sequences are LGHNA and YSLEER. The CDR3 runs 16 amino acids, cysteine and phenylalanine included. The DNA sequence is not available. Input material: blood. The source of this sequence is a human donor with ulcerative colitis or Crohn's disease, or a healthy co-twin of an affected twin (not recorded which). This chain joins TRBV4-3 to TRBJ2-1; checking the TCRdb D call of TRBD1 is not possible without DNA. This receptor has the CDR3 CASSHPRTGGPNEQFF.